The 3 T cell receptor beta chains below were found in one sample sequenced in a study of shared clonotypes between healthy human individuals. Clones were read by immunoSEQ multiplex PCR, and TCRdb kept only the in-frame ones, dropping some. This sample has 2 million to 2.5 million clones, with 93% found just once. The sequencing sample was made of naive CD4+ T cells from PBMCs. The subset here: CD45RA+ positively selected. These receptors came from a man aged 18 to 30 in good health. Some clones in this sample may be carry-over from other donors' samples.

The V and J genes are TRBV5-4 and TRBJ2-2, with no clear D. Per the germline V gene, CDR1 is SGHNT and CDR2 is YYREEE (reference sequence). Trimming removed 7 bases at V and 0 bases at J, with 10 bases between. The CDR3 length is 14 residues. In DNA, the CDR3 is TGTGCCAGCGCTTACACATCGAACACCGGGGAGCTGTTTTTT. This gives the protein CASAYTSNTGELFF. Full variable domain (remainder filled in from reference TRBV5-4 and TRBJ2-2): ETGVTQSPTHLIKTRGQQVTLRCSSQSGHNTVSWYQQALGQGPQFIFQYYREEENGRGNFPPRFSGLQFPNYSSELNVNALELDDSALYLCASAYTSNTGELFFGEGSRLTVL.

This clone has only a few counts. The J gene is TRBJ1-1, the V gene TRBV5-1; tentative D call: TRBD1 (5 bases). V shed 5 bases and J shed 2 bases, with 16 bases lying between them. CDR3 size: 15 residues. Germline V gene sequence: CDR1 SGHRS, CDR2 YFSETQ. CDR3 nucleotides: TGCGCCAGCAGGGATAGTTCAGGGTTCAACACTGAAGCTTTCTTT. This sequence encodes CASRDSSGFNTEAFF. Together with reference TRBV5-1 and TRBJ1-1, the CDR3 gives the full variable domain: KAGVTQTPRYLIKTRGQQVTLSCSPISGHRSVSWYQQTPGQGLQFLFEYFSETQRNKGNFPGRFSGRQFSNSRSEMNVSTLELGDSALYLCASRDSSGFNTEAFFGQGTRLTVV.

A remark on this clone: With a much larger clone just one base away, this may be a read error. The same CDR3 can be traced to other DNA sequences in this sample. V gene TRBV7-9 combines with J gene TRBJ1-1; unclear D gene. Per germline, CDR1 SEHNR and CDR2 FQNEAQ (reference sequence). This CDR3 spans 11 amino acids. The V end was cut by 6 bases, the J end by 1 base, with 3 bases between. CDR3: CASRGNTEAFF. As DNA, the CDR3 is TGTGCCAGCAGGGGGAACACTGAAGCTTTCTTT.